The 28 T cell receptor beta chains below come from one sample, sequenced in a study of early T cells in non-severe SARS-CoV-2 infection. TCRdb itself ran the 5' RACE reads through MiXCR, one entry per CDR3 protein. This sample yields more than 65,000 distinct CDR3 sequences, of which more than 10% are seen a single time; about 1.1% belongs to the top ten. Input material: whole blood. The source of these receptors is an adult who was a healthcare worker with PCR-confirmed SARS-CoV-2 infection or an uninfected control (not recorded which).

The V and J genes are TRBV7-2 and TRBJ2-6, with TRBD1 as a possible D gene (5 bases). V was clipped by 5 bases and J by 0 bases, with 8 bases between them. This CDR3 is built from 15 residues. The germline V gene encodes CDR1 SGHTA and CDR2 FQGNSA. The CDR3 sequence is CASSLGASGANVLTF. CDR3 in DNA: TGTGCCAGCAGCCTAGGGGCCTCTGGGGCCAACGTCCTGACTTTC.

This clonotype came up many times. The chain couples TRBV28 to TRBJ1-2, with 10 bases matching TRBD1. With 8 bases clipped from V and 2 bases from J, the junction kept 2 bases outside the gene matches. This CDR3 spans 13 amino acids. CDR1 is MDHEN, CDR2 SYDVKM, per germline. The CDR3 loop reads CASGQGGNYGYTF. Here the CDR3 DNA reads TGTGCCAGCGGACAGGGGGGAAACTATGGCTACACCTTC.

The chain uses TRBV12-3 or TRBV12-4 and TRBJ2-1; 7 bases fit TRBD1. The CDR3 totals 14 residues. Losses at the gene ends were 5 bases for V and 6 bases for J; bases not matched to a gene: 7. The CDR3 loop is CASSRQGRSNEQFF. The CDR3, as DNA: TGTGCCAGCAGTCGACAGGGTCGTAGCAATGAGCAGTTCTTC.

CDR3 nucleotides: TGTGCTAGTGGTTTAGCGGGACAGGGTAGAGACGAGCAGTACTTC. Translating gives CASGLAGQGRDEQYF. The J gene is TRBJ2-7, the V gene TRBV12-5; TRBD1 aligns across 9 bases. V shed 3 bases, J shed 5 bases, and the junction held 8 bases outside the gene matches. Germline V gene data show CDR1 as LGHNT and CDR2 as FRNRAP. The CDR3 extends over 15 amino acids.

This clonotype was counted many times. The J gene is TRBJ2-5, the V gene TRBV7-7; D remains ambiguous. Germline V gene data show CDR1 as SSHAT and CDR2 as FNYEAQ (reference sequence). The V gene lost 2 bases and the J gene lost 2 bases, with 9 bases spanning the gap. The CDR3 consists of 14 residues. CDR3 sequence: CASSLLGFQETQYF. The CDR3, as DNA: TGTGCCAGCAGCTTATTGGGCTTTCAAGAGACCCAGTACTTC.

This clonotype was seen at least ten times. The V gene is TRBV6-2 or TRBV6-3, the J gene TRBJ2-1; possible D gene TRBD1, 5 bases. This CDR3 has 15 residues. Germline V gene lookup returns CDR1 MNHEY and CDR2 SVGEGT. V lost 5 bases and J 0 bases, leaving 11 bases between the germline ends. CDR3 sequence reads: CASSHRTSSYNEQFF. The DNA of the CDR3 is TGTGCCAGCAGTCACAGGACAAGCTCCTACAATGAGCAGTTCTTC.

The chain carries TRBV20-1 and TRBJ1-4; TRBD1 might be the D (5 bases). CDR1 and CDR2 (germline): DFQATT, SNEGSKA (reference sequence). The CDR3 length is 13 residues. Deletions cut 1 base from V and 6 bases from J, with 9 bases between. CDR3 in DNA: TGCAGTGCTAGAGTCCAGGGTGATGAAAAACTGTTTTTT. Translated, it gives CSARVQGDEKLFF.

This clonotype was observed a few times. The chain joins TRBV20-1 to TRBJ2-3; possibly TRBD2 for D (6 bases). Germline values: CDR1 DFQATT, CDR2 SNEGSKA (reference sequence). V was cut by 2 bases and J by 5 bases, with 14 bases left in between. This CDR3 contains 14 residues. CDR3 in DNA: TGCAGTGCTAGAAGGTCGCAGGGAGGAGATACGCAGTATTTT. It yields the protein CSARRSQGGDTQYF.

The V and J genes are TRBV4-3 and TRBJ2-7; weak D call: TRBD2 (5 bases). This CDR3 contains 15 residues. Per the germline V gene, CDR1 is LGHNA and CDR2 is YSLEER. Trimming removed 4 bases at V and 2 bases at J, with 15 bases between. In nucleotides, the CDR3 is TGCGCCAGCAGCCCGAGCGGCGGTTACCCCTACGAGCAGTACTTC. Protein sequence: CASSPSGGYPYEQYF.

This CDR3 reads CASSRTTSGGFTGELFF. CDR3 nucleotides: TGTGCCAGCAGCCGAACGACTAGCGGGGGGTTCACCGGGGAGCTGTTTTTT. This chain uses TRBV7-6 with TRBJ2-2; 13 nucleotides match TRBD2. Germline CDR1 reads SGHVS; CDR2 reads FNYEAQ. The CDR3 is 17 residues long. The trim removed 5 bases at V and 4 bases at J, leaving 7 bases unmatched.

The table lists this clonotype with many counts. V and J are TRBV20-1 and TRBJ2-3; possibly TRBD2 for D (5 bases). The CDR3 loop spans 14 amino acids. Germline lookup yields CDR1 DFQATT and CDR2 SNEGSKA (reference sequence). V was cut by 0 bases and J by 6 bases, with 13 bases left in between. The CDR3 loop is CSARDVVTGDTQYF. The CDR3 DNA reads TGCAGTGCTAGAGATGTTGTTACGGGGGATACGCAGTATTTT.

This rearrangement joins TRBV7-2 to TRBJ1-1, with a tentative D call TRBD1 (6 bases). Germline V gene sequence: CDR1 SGHTA, CDR2 FQGNSA. Trimming stripped 3 bases from V and 4 bases from J, with 12 bases between. The CDR3 loop spans 14 amino acids. The CDR3 sequence: CASSFDRTGTEAFF. CDR3 coding DNA: TGTGCCAGCAGCTTCGACAGGACGGGCACTGAAGCTTTCTTT. The whole variable domain, remainder taken from reference TRBV7-2 and TRBJ1-1, is GAGVSQSPSNKVTEKGKDVELRCDPISGHTALYWYRQSLGQGLEFLIYFQGNSAPDKSGLPSDRFSAERTGGSVSTLTIQRTQQEDSAVYLCASSFDRTGTEAFFGQGTRLTVV.

This clonotype was detected many times. The chain uses TRBV12-3 or TRBV12-4 and TRBJ2-7; unclear D gene. V was shortened by 0 bases and J by 2 bases, with 11 bases between the two germline ends. CDR3 length equals 15 residues. The CDR3 region is CASSLAGRMTYEQYF. CDR3 sequence (DNA): TGTGCCAGCAGTTTAGCTGGACGCATGACCTACGAGCAGTACTTC.

This clonotype was picked up many times. The chain carries TRBV12-3 or TRBV12-4 and TRBJ1-5; D is unclear. This CDR3 contains 14 residues. Trimming cost V 2 bases and J 7 bases, with 12 bases left between them. CDR3 sequence: CASSLRALGQPQHF. CDR3 coding DNA: TGTGCCAGCAGTTTAAGGGCTCTCGGGCAGCCCCAGCATTTT.

Many counts were recorded for this clonotype. The chain recombines TRBV7-2 with TRBJ2-7; D possibly corresponds to TRBD2 (5 bases). Trimming stripped 11 bases from V and 2 bases from J, with 19 bases between. The CDR3 sequence is 14 residues long. Germline assignment: CDR1 SGHTA and CDR2 FQGNSA. CDR3 coding DNA: TGTGCCTCACAATCACGAGACTATCCCTACGAGCAGTACTTC. Protein product: CASQSRDYPYEQYF.

The J gene is TRBJ2-5, the V gene TRBV7-2; TRBD1 matches 8 bases. Per germline, CDR1 SGHTA and CDR2 FQGNSA. The CDR3 spans 14 residues. V shed 1 base, J shed 3 bases, and the junction held 1 base outside the gene matches. DNA of the CDR3: TGTGCCAGCAGCTTAGACAGGGGGGAAGAGACCCAGTACTTC. This translates into CASSLDRGEETQYF.

The J gene is TRBJ1-6, the V gene TRBV7-9; D is undetermined. The CDR3 spans 15 residues. Trimming removed 5 bases from V and 10 bases from J, with 18 bases in between. The germline V gene has CDR1 SEHNR and CDR2 FQNEAQ (reference sequence). The CDR3 region has the DNA TGTGCCAGCAGCCCCGGGTTGGACTTAAGCTCACCCCTCCACTTT. Residues: CASSPGLDLSSPLHF.

The table lists this clonotype with many counts. This sequence joins TRBV24-1 and TRBJ2-1; no clear D gene. Trimming removed 3 bases from V and 0 bases from J, with 8 bases in between. CDR1 is KGHDR, CDR2 SFDVKD, per germline. The CDR3 loop spans 15 amino acids. This CDR3 reads CATSDPRSSYNEQFF. As DNA, the CDR3 is TGTGCCACCAGTGATCCCCGGAGCTCCTACAATGAGCAGTTCTTC.

The rearrangement uses TRBV28 and TRBJ2-7; D possibly corresponds to TRBD2 (6 bases). Trimming removed 6 bases at V and 7 bases at J, with 7 bases between. This CDR3 is built from 10 residues. Germline V lookup: CDR1 MDHEN, CDR2 SYDVKM. Written as DNA, the CDR3 is TGTGCCAGCAGGGAGGGAGAGCAGTACTTC. It codes for CASREGEQYF.

The chain carries TRBV5-8 and TRBJ2-3; 7 bases are a match to TRBD1. Trimming at V came to 4 bases and at J to 6 bases, leaving 8 bases not matched to a gene. The CDR3 length is 14 residues. The germline V gene encodes CDR1 SGHTS and CDR2 YDEGEE. The CDR3 sequence: CASSLQGVTDTQYF. The DNA of the CDR3 is TGTGCCAGCAGCCTGCAGGGGGTGACGGATACGCAGTATTTT.

There are a few counts of this clonotype. The chain recombines TRBV20-1 with TRBJ1-1; D call uncertain. The V and J ends lost 7 bases and 11 bases respectively, with 20 bases between them. Germline V gene lookup returns CDR1 DFQATT and CDR2 SNEGSKA (reference sequence). The CDR3 spans 12 residues. CDR3: CSVFDLEAAAFF. DNA for the CDR3: TGCAGTGTTTTCGATCTGGAGGCGGCGGCTTTCTTT.

This clonotype was counted between two and nine times. The chain carries TRBV9 and TRBJ2-3, with no clear D. The ends were cut back, 2 bases at V and 2 bases at J, with 9 bases in the middle. The germline CDR1 and CDR2 sequences are SGDLS and YYNGEE. This CDR3 is 14 amino acids long. For the CDR3, the DNA is TGTGCCAGCAGCGTTGGCTCCTACACAGATACGCAGTATTTT. Protein product: CASSVGSYTDTQYF.

There are many counts of this clonotype. This rearrangement joins TRBV11-2 to TRBJ2-1, with 7 bases fitting TRBD2. V trimming: 5 bases; J trimming: 4 bases; junction bases outside the gene matches: 8. CDR3 length: 15 amino acids. Per the germline V gene, CDR1 is SGHAT and CDR2 is FQNNGV. The CDR3 loop reads CASSPTAGAYNEQFF. CDR3 nucleotide sequence: TGTGCCAGCAGCCCCACTGCGGGAGCTTACAATGAGCAGTTCTTC. Together with reference TRBV11-2 and TRBJ2-1, the CDR3 gives the full variable domain: EAGVAQSPRYKIIEKRQSVAFWCNPISGHATLYWYQQILGQGPKLLIQFQNNGVVDDSQLPKDRFSAERLKGVDSTLKIQPAKLEDSAVYLCASSPTAGAYNEQFFGPGTRLTVL.

The sample holds many counts of this clonotype. The CDR3 sequence is CSARGGALPEQFF. CDR3 coding DNA: TGCAGTGCTAGGGGGGGAGCTCTTCCGGAGCAGTTCTTC. The chain joins TRBV20-1 to TRBJ2-1; maybe TRBD2 (6 bases). Trimming shortened V by 3 bases and J by 10 bases, and 16 bases separated the two germline ends. The CDR3 spans 13 residues. Germline assignment: CDR1 DFQATT and CDR2 SNEGSKA (reference sequence).

This clonotype came up a few times. This sequence joins TRBV4-3 and TRBJ2-4; 8 nucleotides agree with TRBD1. J lost 7 bases, V lost 1 base, and 6 bases had no gene match. Germline V gene sequence: CDR1 LGHNA, CDR2 YSLEER. The length of the CDR3 is 15 residues. Written as DNA, the CDR3 is TGCGCCAGCAGCCAAGGTTCGGGACAGGCGAACATTCAGTACTTC. Translated, it gives CASSQGSGQANIQYF.

Ten or more counts support this clonotype. The chain combines TRBV6-6 with TRBJ2-3; tentatively, D is TRBD1 (6 bases). The CDR3 runs 14 residues. Germline assignment: CDR1 MNHNY and CDR2 SVGAGI (reference sequence). Trimming removed 6 bases from V and 2 bases from J, with 12 bases in between. CDR3 region: CASRSAGVTDTQYF. The DNA of the CDR3 is TGTGCCAGCAGGTCGGCAGGGGTCACAGATACGCAGTATTTT.

This clonotype was observed at least ten times. The chain employs TRBV10-3 and TRBJ2-1; D not resolved. Looked up from germline, CDR1 is ENHRY and CDR2 is SYGVKD. The CDR3 totals 15 residues. V shed 2 bases and J shed 8 bases, with 16 bases lying between them. This CDR3 is CAISERLDSVDEQFF. The CDR3 nucleotides are TGTGCCATCAGTGAGAGGCTAGATAGTGTAGATGAGCAGTTCTTC.

This clonotype was seen ten or more times. V and J are TRBV7-2 and TRBJ1-1, with TRBD1 matching over 12 bases. Trimming cost V 5 bases and J 0 bases; bases outside gene matches: 7. The CDR3 has 17 amino acids. Germline CDR1 SGHTA, CDR2 FQGNSA. CDR3 sequence reads: CASSHGTGGDLNTEAFF. The CDR3 DNA reads as TGTGCCAGCAGCCACGGGACAGGGGGCGATTTGAACACTGAAGCTTTCTTT.